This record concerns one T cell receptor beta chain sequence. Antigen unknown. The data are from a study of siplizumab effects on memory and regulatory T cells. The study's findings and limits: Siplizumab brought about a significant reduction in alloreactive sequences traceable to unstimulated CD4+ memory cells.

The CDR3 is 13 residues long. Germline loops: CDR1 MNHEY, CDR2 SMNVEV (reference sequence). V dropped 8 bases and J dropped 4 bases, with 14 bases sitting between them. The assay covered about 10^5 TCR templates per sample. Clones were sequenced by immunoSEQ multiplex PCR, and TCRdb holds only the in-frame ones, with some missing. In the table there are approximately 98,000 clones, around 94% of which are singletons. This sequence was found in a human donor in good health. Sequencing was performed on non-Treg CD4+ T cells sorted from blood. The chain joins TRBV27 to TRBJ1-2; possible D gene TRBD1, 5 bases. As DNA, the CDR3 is TGTGCCAGCTCAGGGAGTGGGGTCTATGGCTACACCTTC. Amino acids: CASSGSGVYGYTF.